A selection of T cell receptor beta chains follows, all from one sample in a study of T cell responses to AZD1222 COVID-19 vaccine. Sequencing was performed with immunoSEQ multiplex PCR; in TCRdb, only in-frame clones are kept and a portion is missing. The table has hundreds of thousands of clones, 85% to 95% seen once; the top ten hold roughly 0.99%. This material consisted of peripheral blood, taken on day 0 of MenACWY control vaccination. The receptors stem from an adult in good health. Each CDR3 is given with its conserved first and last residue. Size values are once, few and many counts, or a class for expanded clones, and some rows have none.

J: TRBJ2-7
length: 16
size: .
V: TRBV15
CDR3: CATSTRAGGSSYEQYF

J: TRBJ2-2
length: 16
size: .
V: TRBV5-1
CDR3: CASSLQRGLVTGELFF

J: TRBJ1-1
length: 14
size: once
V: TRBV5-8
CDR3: CASSASGQGTEAFF

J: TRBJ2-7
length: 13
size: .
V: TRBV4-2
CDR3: CASRRLGASEQYF

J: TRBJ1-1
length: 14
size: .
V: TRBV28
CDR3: CASSRGQGHTEAFF

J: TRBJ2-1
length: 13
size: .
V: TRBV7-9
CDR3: CASSFQGYNEQFF

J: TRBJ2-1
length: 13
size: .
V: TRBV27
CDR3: CASSLGLVNEQFF

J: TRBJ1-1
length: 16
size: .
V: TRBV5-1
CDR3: CASSLANTGSGTEAFF

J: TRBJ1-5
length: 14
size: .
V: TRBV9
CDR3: CASSVSQGNQPQHF

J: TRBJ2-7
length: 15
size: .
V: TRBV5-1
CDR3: CASSLTSGGSYEQYF

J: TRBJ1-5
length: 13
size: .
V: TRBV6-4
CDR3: CASSLDRGQPQHF

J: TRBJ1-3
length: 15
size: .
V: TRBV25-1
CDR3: CASSVSGGRGNTIYF

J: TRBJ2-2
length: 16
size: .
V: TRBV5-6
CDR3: CASSLADRGFTGELFF

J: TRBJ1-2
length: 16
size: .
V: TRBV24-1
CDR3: CATSETQGMGNYGYTF

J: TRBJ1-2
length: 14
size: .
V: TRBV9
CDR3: CASSVNRAAHGYTF

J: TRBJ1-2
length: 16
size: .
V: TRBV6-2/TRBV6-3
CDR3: CASSYSNPAGAYGYTF

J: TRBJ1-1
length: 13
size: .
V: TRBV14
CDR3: CASSQELNTEAFF

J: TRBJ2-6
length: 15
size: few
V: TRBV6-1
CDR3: CASSEMASGANVLTF

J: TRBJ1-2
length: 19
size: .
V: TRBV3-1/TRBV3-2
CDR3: CASSQGGRLTGLLLYGYTF

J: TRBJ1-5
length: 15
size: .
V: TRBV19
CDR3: CASSSMTGGDQPQHF

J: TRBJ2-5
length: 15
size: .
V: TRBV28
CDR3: CASSLTSGGQETQYF

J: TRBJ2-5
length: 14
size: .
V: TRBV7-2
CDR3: CASSLAGQGETQYF

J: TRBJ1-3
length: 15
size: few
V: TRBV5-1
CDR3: CASSLGQVSGNTIYF

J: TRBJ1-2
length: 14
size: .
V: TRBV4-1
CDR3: CASSQEWDTGGYTF

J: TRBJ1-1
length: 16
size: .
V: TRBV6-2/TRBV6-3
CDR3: CASSPGQVPMNTEAFF

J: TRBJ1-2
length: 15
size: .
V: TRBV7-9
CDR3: CASSSMRGVGYGYTF

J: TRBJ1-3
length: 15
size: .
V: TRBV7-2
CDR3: CASSGPGHPGNTIYF

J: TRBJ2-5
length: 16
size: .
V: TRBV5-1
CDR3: CASSPGGRGTQETQYF

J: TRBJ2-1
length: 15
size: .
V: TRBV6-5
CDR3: CASREDRGAPNEQFF

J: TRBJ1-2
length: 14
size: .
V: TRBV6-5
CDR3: CASSYSGDNYGYTF

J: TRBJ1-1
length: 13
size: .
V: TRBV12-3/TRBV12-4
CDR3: CARGETGKAGAFF

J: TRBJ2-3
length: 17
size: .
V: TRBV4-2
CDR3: CASSPKGGPPSTDTQYF

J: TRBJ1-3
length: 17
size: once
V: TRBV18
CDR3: CASSPRQGQMAGNTIYF

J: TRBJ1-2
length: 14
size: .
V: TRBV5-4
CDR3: CASSHQGRVAGYTF

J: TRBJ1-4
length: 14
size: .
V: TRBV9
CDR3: CASSQTPGGEKLFF

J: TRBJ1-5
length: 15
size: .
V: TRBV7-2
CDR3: CASSLVGGSNQPQHF

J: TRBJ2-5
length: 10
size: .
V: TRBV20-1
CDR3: CSASVETQYF

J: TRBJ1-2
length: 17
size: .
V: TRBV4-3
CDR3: CASSQPGTALSTSGYTF

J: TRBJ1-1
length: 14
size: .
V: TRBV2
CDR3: CASRRGTGNTEAFF

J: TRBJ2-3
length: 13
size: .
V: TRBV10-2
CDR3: CASSEQSTDTQYF